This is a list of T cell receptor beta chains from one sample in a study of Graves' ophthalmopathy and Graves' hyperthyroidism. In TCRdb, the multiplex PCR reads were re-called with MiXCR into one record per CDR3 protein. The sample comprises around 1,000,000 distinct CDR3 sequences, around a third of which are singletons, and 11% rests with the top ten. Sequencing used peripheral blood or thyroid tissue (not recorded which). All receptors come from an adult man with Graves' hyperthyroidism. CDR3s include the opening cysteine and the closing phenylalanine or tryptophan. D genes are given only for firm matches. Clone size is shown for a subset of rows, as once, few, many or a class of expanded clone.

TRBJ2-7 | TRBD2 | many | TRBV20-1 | CSASGTSGSLYEQYF | TGCAGTGCTAGCGGGACTAGCGGGAGCCTTTACGAGCAGTACTTC
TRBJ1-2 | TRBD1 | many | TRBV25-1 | CASSETDRVGYGYTF | TGTGCCAGCAGTGAGACCGACAGGGTAGGCTATGGCTACACCTTC
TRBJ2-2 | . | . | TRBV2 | CASSPSEGELFF | TGTGCTAGCAGTCCAAGTGAAGGGGAGCTGTTTTTT
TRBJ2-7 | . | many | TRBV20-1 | CSARDSQARGQYF | TGCAGTGCTAGAGATTCCCAAGCTAGGGGGCAGTACTTC
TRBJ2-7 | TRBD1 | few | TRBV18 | CASSRSTGAEYEQYF | TGTGCCAGCTCACGTTCCACAGGGGCCGAATACGAGCAGTACTTC
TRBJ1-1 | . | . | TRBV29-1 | CSAREARGAFF | TGCAGCGCCCGGGAAGCTCGCGGGGCTTTCTTT
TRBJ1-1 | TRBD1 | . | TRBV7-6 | CASSQGNRGTNTEAFF | TGTGCCAGCAGCCAGGGAAACAGGGGAACGAACACTGAAGCTTTCTTT
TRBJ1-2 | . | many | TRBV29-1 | CSVDAGINYGYTF | TGCAGCGTTGATGCAGGAATTAACTATGGCTACACCTTC
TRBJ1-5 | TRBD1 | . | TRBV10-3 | CAIRSNRGDQPQHF | TGTGCCATCAGATCAAACAGGGGTGATCAGCCCCAGCATTTT
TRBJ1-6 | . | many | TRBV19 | CASRQGSSPLHF | TGTGCCAGTAGACAGGGTTCTTCACCCCTCCACTTT
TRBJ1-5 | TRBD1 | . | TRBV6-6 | CASSGGTESNQPQHF | TGTGCCAGCAGTGGAGGGACAGAAAGCAATCAGCCCCAGCATTTT
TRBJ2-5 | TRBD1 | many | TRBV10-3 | CAISRRTGWEETQYF | TGTGCCATCAGCCGTCGGACAGGGTGGGAGGAGACCCAGTACTTC
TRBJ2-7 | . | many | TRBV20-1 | CSAAGSSYEQYF | TGCAGCGCCGCAGGGAGTTCCTACGAGCAGTACTTC
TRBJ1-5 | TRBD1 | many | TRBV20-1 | CSANLQGASNQPQHF | TGCAGTGCCAACCTACAGGGGGCGAGCAATCAGCCCCAGCATTTT
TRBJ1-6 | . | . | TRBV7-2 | CASSSGRRPLHF | TGTGCCAGCAGCTCGGGACGGCGACCCCTCCACTTT
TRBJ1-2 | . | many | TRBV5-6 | CASSSTAGYGYTF | TGTGCCAGCAGCTCCACAGCGGGTTATGGCTACACCTTC
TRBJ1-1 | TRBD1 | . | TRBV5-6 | CASSRDRGAFF | TGTGCCAGCAGCCGGGACAGGGGCGCTTTCTTT
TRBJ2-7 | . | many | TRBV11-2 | CASSLTGRAEQYF | TGTGCCAGCAGCTTAACGGGACGAGCGGAGCAGTACTTC
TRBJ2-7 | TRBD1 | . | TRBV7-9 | CASSIPGTAIDEQYF | TGTGCCAGCAGTATCCCCGGGACAGCCATCGACGAGCAGTACTTC
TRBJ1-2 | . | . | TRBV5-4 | CHSVQTNYGYTF | TGTCACAGTGTTCAGACTAACTATGGCTACACCTTC
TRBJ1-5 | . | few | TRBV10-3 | CAISESRDSNQPQHF | TGTGCCATCAGTGAGTCCAGAGATAGCAATCAGCCCCAGCATTTT
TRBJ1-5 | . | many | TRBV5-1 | CASSLGELDQPQHF | TGCGCCAGCAGCTTGGGTGAATTAGATCAGCCCCAGCATTTT
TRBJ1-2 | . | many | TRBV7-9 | CASSLVDGTNYGYTF | TGTGCCAGCAGCTTAGTGGACGGAACTAACTATGGCTACACCTTC
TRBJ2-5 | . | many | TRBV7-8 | CASSLEITSRETQYF | TGTGCCAGCAGCTTAGAAATTACTAGTCGGGAGACCCAGTACTTC
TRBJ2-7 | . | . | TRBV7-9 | CASSYTGPNSYEQYF | TGTGCCAGCAGCTATACAGGGCCGAACTCCTACGAGCAGTACTTC
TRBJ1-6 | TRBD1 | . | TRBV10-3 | CAISGGSPGQNNSPLHF | TGTGCCATCAGTGGAGGCTCCCCGGGACAGAATAATTCACCCCTCCACTTT
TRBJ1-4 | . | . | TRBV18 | CASSPNQQELFF | TGTGCCAGCTCACCGAACCAGCAAGAACTGTTTTTT
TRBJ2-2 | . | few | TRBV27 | CASSFFQDTGELFF | TGTGCCAGCAGTTTTTTCCAGGACACCGGGGAGCTGTTTTTT
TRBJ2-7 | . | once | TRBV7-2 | CASSYQTGHEQYF | TGTGCCAGCAGCTACCAGACGGGGCACGAGCAGTACTTC
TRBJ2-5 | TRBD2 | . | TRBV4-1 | CASSQFPSGHQETQYF | TGCGCCAGCAGCCAATTCCCTAGCGGGCATCAAGAGACCCAGTACTTC
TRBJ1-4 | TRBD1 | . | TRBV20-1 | CSPREGAGEKLFF | TGCAGTCCTAGGGAGGGGGCGGGTGAAAAACTGTTTTTT
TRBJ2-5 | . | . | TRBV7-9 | CASSPRGVGETQYF | TGTGCCAGCAGCCCCCGAGGTGTTGGGGAGACCCAGTACTTC
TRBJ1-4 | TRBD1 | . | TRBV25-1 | CASRDDRVGNEKLFF | TGTGCCAGCAGAGACGACAGGGTAGGGAATGAAAAACTGTTTTTT
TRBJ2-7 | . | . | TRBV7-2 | CASSLDAGIDEQYF | TGTGCCAGCAGCTTAGACGCAGGGATCGACGAGCAGTACTTC
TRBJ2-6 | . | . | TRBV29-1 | CSVESEGANVLTF | TGCAGCGTTGAGAGTGAAGGGGCCAACGTCCTGACTTTC
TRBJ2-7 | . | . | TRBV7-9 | CASSHKAVWRYEQYF | TGTGCCAGCAGCCATAAGGCGGTATGGAGGTACGAGCAGTACTTC
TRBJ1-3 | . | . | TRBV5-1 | CASTLGSPLPGNTIYF | TGCGCCAGCACCTTGGGGAGTCCGCTTCCCGGAAACACCATATATTTT
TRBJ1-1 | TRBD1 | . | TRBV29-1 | CSDQGQGDTEAFF | TGCAGCGACCAGGGACAGGGGGACACTGAAGCTTTCTTT
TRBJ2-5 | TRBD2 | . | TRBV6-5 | CASNKGRGVGETQYF | TGTGCCAGCAATAAGGGACGGGGGGTCGGAGAGACCCAGTACTTC
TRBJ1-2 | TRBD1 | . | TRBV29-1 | CSADSGGRYGYTF | TGCAGCGCAGACTCAGGGGGAAGGTATGGCTACACCTTC
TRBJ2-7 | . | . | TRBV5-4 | CASRNDFYEQYF | TGTGCGAGTCGGAATGATTTTTACGAGCAGTACTTC
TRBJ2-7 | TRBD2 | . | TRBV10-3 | CAISGGGRYSSYEQYF | TGTGCCATCAGTGGGGGCGGGAGGTACTCCTCCTACGAGCAGTACTTC
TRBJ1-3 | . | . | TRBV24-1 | CATKGEYSGNTIYF | TGTGCCACCAAGGGGGAGTACTCTGGAAACACCATATATTTT
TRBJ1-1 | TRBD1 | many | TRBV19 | CASSITRGGGISEAFF | TGTGCCAGTAGTATAACCAGAGGGGGCGGAATCTCTGAAGCTTTCTTT
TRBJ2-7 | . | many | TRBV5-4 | CASSPGKAPLYEQYF | TGTGCCAGCAGCCCTGGTAAGGCCCCACTCTACGAGCAGTACTTC
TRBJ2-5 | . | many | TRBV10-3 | CAISPRDSHETQYF | TGTGCCATCAGCCCCCGGGACTCCCACGAGACCCAGTACTTC
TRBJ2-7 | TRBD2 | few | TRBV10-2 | CASSAGLAGGFYEQYF | TGCGCCAGCAGTGCCGGACTAGCGGGAGGGTTCTACGAGCAGTACTTC
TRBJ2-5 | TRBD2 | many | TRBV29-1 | CSVEFGLGETQYF | TGCAGCGTTGAATTCGGACTAGGAGAGACCCAGTACTTC
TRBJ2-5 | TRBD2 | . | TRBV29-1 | CSLGTSGKSHETQYF | TGCAGCTTAGGGACTAGCGGGAAATCGCACGAGACCCAGTACTTC
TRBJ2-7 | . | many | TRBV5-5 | CASSFSTSAEQYF | TGTGCCAGCAGCTTTTCTACAAGTGCCGAGCAGTACTTC
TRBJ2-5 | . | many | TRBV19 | CASSIQQGKETQYF | TGTGCCAGTAGTATACAGCAGGGAAAAGAGACCCAGTACTTC